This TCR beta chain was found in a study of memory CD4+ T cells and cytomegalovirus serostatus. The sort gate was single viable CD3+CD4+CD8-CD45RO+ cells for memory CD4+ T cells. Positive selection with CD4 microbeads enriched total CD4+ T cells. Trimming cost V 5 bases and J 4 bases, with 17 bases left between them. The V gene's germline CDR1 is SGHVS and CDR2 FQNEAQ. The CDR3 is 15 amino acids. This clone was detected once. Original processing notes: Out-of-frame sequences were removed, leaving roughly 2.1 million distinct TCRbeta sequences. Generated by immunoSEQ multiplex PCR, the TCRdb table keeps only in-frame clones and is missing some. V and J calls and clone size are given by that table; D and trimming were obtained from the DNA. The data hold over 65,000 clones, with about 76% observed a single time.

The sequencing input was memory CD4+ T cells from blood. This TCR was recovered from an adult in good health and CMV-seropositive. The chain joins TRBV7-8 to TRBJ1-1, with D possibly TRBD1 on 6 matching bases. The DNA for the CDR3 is TGTGCCAGCAGCCTCACCGGTAGGGGGGTCACTGAAGCTTTCTTT. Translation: CASSLTGRGVTEAFF. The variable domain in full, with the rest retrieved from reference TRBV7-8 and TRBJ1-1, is GAGVSQSPRYKVAKRGQDVALRCDPISGHVSLFWYQQALGQGPEFLTYFQNEAQLDKSGLPSDRFFAERPEGSVSTLKIQRTQQEDSAVYLCASSLTGRGVTEAFFGQGTRLTVV.